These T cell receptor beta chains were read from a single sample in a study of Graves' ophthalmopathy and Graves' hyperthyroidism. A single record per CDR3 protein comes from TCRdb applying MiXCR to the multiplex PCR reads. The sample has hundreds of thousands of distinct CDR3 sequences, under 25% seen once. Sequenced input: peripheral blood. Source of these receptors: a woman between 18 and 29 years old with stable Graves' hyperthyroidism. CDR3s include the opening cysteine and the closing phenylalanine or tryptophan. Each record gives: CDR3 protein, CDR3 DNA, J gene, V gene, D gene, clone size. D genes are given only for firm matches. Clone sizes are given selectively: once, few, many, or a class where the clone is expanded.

CDR3: CASSQLLAGINEQYF
DNA: TGCGCCAGCAGCCAACTCCTAGCGGGAATCAACGAGCAGTACTTC
J: TRBJ2-7
V: TRBV4-1
D: TRBD2
size: many

CDR3: CASSKPGQGYEQYF
DNA: TGTGCCAGCAGCAAACCGGGACAGGGTTACGAGCAGTACTTC
J: TRBJ2-7
V: TRBV25-1
D: TRBD1
size: many

CDR3: CASSLKYMNTEAFF
DNA: TGTGCCAGCAGTTTAAAGTACATGAACACTGAAGCTTTCTTT
J: TRBJ1-1
V: TRBV12-3/TRBV12-4
D: -
size: many

CDR3: CASSIDRRGAYEQYF
DNA: TGTGCCAGTAGTATAGACCGGCGGGGGGCCTACGAGCAGTACTTC
J: TRBJ2-7
V: TRBV19
D: TRBD2
size: many

CDR3: CATGRAFEQYF
DNA: TGTGCCACGGGAAGAGCCTTCGAGCAGTACTTC
J: TRBJ2-7
V: TRBV19
D: -
size: many

CDR3: CSAAPAGGRQETQYF
DNA: TGCAGTGCAGCACCCGCGGGGGGTCGTCAAGAGACCCAGTACTTC
J: TRBJ2-5
V: TRBV20-1
D: TRBD2
size: -

CDR3: CSVKSGTYEQYF
DNA: TGCAGCGTTAAGAGCGGTACCTACGAGCAGTACTTC
J: TRBJ2-7
V: TRBV29-1
D: -
size: -

CDR3: CASSSTGSGYGYTF
DNA: TGTGCCAGCAGTTCTACAGGGTCTGGATATGGCTACACCTTC
J: TRBJ1-2
V: TRBV6-2/TRBV6-3
D: -
size: -

CDR3: CATRGGDTEAFF
DNA: TGTGCCACCCGAGGGGGGGACACTGAAGCTTTCTTT
J: TRBJ1-1
V: TRBV24-1
D: -
size: few

CDR3: CASSYPDPIPSYEQYF
DNA: TGTGCCAGCAGTTACCCCGACCCCATCCCCTCCTACGAGCAGTACTTC
J: TRBJ2-7
V: TRBV6-5
D: -
size: -

CDR3: CASRGDFWGGELFF
DNA: TGTGCCAGCAGGGGAGACTTTTGGGGCGGGGAGCTGTTTTTT
J: TRBJ2-2
V: TRBV5-8
D: -
size: few

CDR3: CASIRGRASPYEQYF
DNA: TGTGCCAGCATTAGAGGGAGGGCCTCCCCCTACGAGCAGTACTTC
J: TRBJ2-7
V: TRBV28
D: TRBD2
size: many

CDR3: CASGGSGTPTPYEQYF
DNA: TGTGCCAGTGGGGGGTCCGGGACACCCACCCCCTACGAGCAGTACTTC
J: TRBJ2-7
V: TRBV28
D: -
size: -

CDR3: CSATRGNQPQHF
DNA: TGCAGTGCTACCAGGGGAAATCAGCCCCAGCATTTT
J: TRBJ1-5
V: TRBV20-1
D: -
size: many

CDR3: CASSLGFSNQPQHF
DNA: TGTGCCAGCAGTTTGGGGTTCAGCAATCAGCCCCAGCATTTT
J: TRBJ1-5
V: TRBV12-3/TRBV12-4
D: -
size: -

CDR3: CASSYSIGAGNYEQYF
DNA: TGTGCCAGCAGTTACTCGATCGGGGCGGGTAACTACGAGCAGTACTTC
J: TRBJ2-7
V: TRBV6-5
D: -
size: many

CDR3: CSAGQGIDSSPLHF
DNA: TGCAGTGCCGGACAGGGGATCGATAGTTCACCCCTCCACTTT
J: TRBJ1-6
V: TRBV20-1
D: TRBD1
size: -

CDR3: CSVAPALVGTEAFF
DNA: TGCAGCGTTGCCCCCGCCTTGGTTGGCACTGAAGCTTTCTTT
J: TRBJ1-1
V: TRBV29-1
D: -
size: -

CDR3: CASSLTGKGNTEAFF
DNA: TGCGCCAGCAGCTTAACAGGGAAGGGAAACACTGAAGCTTTCTTT
J: TRBJ1-1
V: TRBV5-1
D: -
size: many

CDR3: CASSPPPPYEQYF
DNA: TGTGCCAGCAGTCCTCCCCCCCCCTACGAGCAGTACTTC
J: TRBJ2-7
V: TRBV28
D: -
size: many

CDR3: CASSLAGLAVKEQYF
DNA: TGTGCCAGCAGTTTAGCGGGACTAGCGGTTAAGGAGCAGTACTTC
J: TRBJ2-7
V: TRBV12-3/TRBV12-4
D: TRBD2
size: many

CDR3: CASSLTGSSNYGYTF
DNA: TGTGCCAGCAGTTTGACAGGGTCGTCTAACTATGGCTACACCTTC
J: TRBJ1-2
V: TRBV28
D: TRBD1
size: many

CDR3: CASSYPLAQNYEQYF
DNA: TGTGCCAGCAGTTACCCCCTAGCGCAGAACTACGAGCAGTACTTC
J: TRBJ2-7
V: TRBV6-5
D: -
size: many

CDR3: CASSAHREVNTGELFF
DNA: TGTGCCAGCAGCGCCCATCGGGAGGTCAACACCGGGGAGCTGTTTTTT
J: TRBJ2-2
V: TRBV9
D: TRBD2
size: many

CDR3: CASRESNQPQHF
DNA: TGTGCCAGCCGGGAAAGCAATCAGCCCCAGCATTTT
J: TRBJ1-5
V: TRBV12-3/TRBV12-4
D: -
size: many

CDR3: CASSLLGTDTEAFF
DNA: TGCGCCAGCAGCTTGTTAGGGACGGACACTGAAGCTTTCTTT
J: TRBJ1-1
V: TRBV5-1
D: -
size: -

CDR3: CASSPLSSNVLTF
DNA: TGTGCCAGCAGCCCTTTAAGCTCCAACGTCCTGACTTTC
J: TRBJ2-6
V: TRBV7-2
D: -
size: -

CDR3: CASRKTGTGSTEAFF
DNA: TGTGCCAGCAGAAAAACCGGGACAGGGAGCACTGAAGCTTTCTTT
J: TRBJ1-1
V: TRBV7-9
D: TRBD1
size: many

CDR3: CASIIDLASIRPLSPLHF
DNA: TGTGCCAGCATAATCGATCTAGCCAGCATTAGGCCACTTTCACCCCTCCACTTT
J: TRBJ1-6
V: TRBV6-5
D: -
size: many

CDR3: CASSVSSGFQTQYF
DNA: TGTGCCAGCAGCGTATCTTCCGGCTTTCAGACCCAGTACTTC
J: TRBJ2-5
V: TRBV9
D: -
size: many

CDR3: CASSSSQPGPHRETQYF
DNA: TGTGCCAGCAGTTCCAGCCAGCCGGGACCGCACCGGGAGACCCAGTACTTC
J: TRBJ2-5
V: TRBV6-5
D: -
size: many

CDR3: CAWRGGTGGFSTDTQYF
DNA: TGTGCCTGGAGAGGGGGGACAGGGGGCTTTAGCACAGATACGCAGTATTTT
J: TRBJ2-3
V: TRBV30
D: TRBD1
size: -

CDR3: CASSQGSLQLAGSTDTQYF
DNA: TGCGCCAGCAGCCAAGGATCACTACAACTAGCGGGTAGCACAGATACGCAGTATTTT
J: TRBJ2-3
V: TRBV4-1
D: TRBD2
size: many

CDR3: CASSYGGQGHVGELFF
DNA: TGTGCCAGCAGTTACGGGGGACAGGGGCATGTCGGGGAGCTGTTTTTT
J: TRBJ2-2
V: TRBV6-5
D: TRBD1
size: -

CDR3: CASTPAYEQYF
DNA: TGTGCCAGCACTCCCGCCTACGAGCAGTACTTC
J: TRBJ2-7
V: TRBV6-1
D: -
size: many

CDR3: CASSEVHSETQYF
DNA: TGTGCCAGCAGTGAAGTGCATAGCGAGACCCAGTACTTC
J: TRBJ2-5
V: TRBV25-1
D: -
size: -

CDR3: CATAGQGTDTQYF
DNA: TGTGCCACCGCGGGACAGGGCACAGATACGCAGTATTTT
J: TRBJ2-3
V: TRBV2
D: TRBD1
size: -

CDR3: CASSPPGRNMNTEAFF
DNA: TGTGCCAGCAGCCCACCCGGACGGAACATGAACACTGAAGCTTTCTTT
J: TRBJ1-1
V: TRBV11-1
D: -
size: many

CDR3: CASSYFGGTYEQYF
DNA: TGTGCCAGCAGTTATTTCGGGGGAACCTACGAGCAGTACTTC
J: TRBJ2-7
V: TRBV6-5
D: -
size: many

CDR3: CASRCRLAGGGETQYF
DNA: TGTGCCAGCAGATGCAGACTAGCGGGAGGAGGAGAGACCCAGTACTTC
J: TRBJ2-5
V: TRBV12-3/TRBV12-4
D: TRBD2
size: -

CDR3: CATSQGKGGYTF
DNA: TGTGCCACCAGCCAGGGAAAAGGTGGCTACACCTTC
J: TRBJ1-2
V: TRBV15
D: -
size: -

CDR3: CASSLDGTKNIQYF
DNA: TGCGCCAGCAGCTTGGATGGGACCAAAAACATTCAGTACTTC
J: TRBJ2-4
V: TRBV5-1
D: -
size: many

CDR3: CSALTSGFSTDTQYF
DNA: TGCAGTGCATTGACTAGCGGGTTCTCCACAGATACGCAGTATTTT
J: TRBJ2-3
V: TRBV20-1
D: TRBD2
size: -

CDR3: CATQGAYEQYF
DNA: TGTGCCACACAGGGAGCCTACGAGCAGTACTTC
J: TRBJ2-7
V: TRBV28
D: -
size: -

CDR3: CASSPRLAFKNIKYF
DNA: TGTGCCAGCAGTCCGCGCTTAGCTTTCAAAAACATTAAGTACTTC
J: TRBJ2-4
V: TRBV27
D: -
size: many

CDR3: CASSGRDYGYTF
DNA: TGTGCCAGCTCTGGCAGGGATTATGGCTACACCTTC
J: TRBJ1-2
V: TRBV18
D: -
size: many

CDR3: CASSLTGPNIQYF
DNA: TGTGCCAGCAGCTTAACGGGCCCAAACATTCAGTACTTC
J: TRBJ2-4
V: TRBV11-1
D: -
size: many

CDR3: CASTRPPYEQYF
DNA: TGTGCCAGCACCCGGCCACCTTACGAGCAGTACTTC
J: TRBJ2-7
V: TRBV2
D: -
size: -